The rows below give T cell receptor beta chains drawn from one sample of a study of regulatory T cells in long-lasting Graves disease. Using its own MiXCR run on the multiplex PCR reads, TCRdb lists one record per CDR3 protein. This table holds about 430,000 distinct CDR3 sequences, over 12% found once. A further study also used this sample, focusing on T cells in Graves' hyperthyroidism and ophthalmopathy.

Sequences were derived from peripheral blood mononuclear cells (PBMCs), sampled at new diagnosis, from a patient treated with antithyroid drugs. These receptors were taken from a woman in her 40s with Graves disease. Both conserved end residues are part of each CDR3. Fields, in order: J gene, V gene, CDR3 protein.

>TRBJ2-7|TRBV28
CASRGTGASYEQYF
>TRBJ1-1|TRBV10-3
CAISESARGAFF
>TRBJ1-5|TRBV5-1
CASSLWGREGQPQHF
>TRBJ2-1|TRBV29-1
CSVQILAGLYNEQFF
>TRBJ1-1|TRBV2
CASSAAYRTNTEAFF
>TRBJ2-3|TRBV28
CASTTTSGGWAQYF
>TRBJ2-1|TRBV27
CASSFSQRDSSSSYNEQFF
>TRBJ2-7|TRBV3-1
CASSARTKEFPYEQYF
>TRBJ1-1|TRBV7-2
CVSSLREGGMEAFF
>TRBJ2-1|TRBV20-1
CSANWGQDYNEQFF
>TRBJ2-3|TRBV2
CASSVWDAVLTDTQYF
>TRBJ2-4|TRBV7-2
CASSPGPGTENIQYF
>TRBJ1-5|TRBV28
CASSLTGGIGQPQHF
>TRBJ2-5|TRBV15
CATSWTGGETQYF
>TRBJ1-1|TRBV19
CASRRTGGMGTEAFF
>TRBJ2-1|TRBV12-3/TRBV12-4
CASSLPGTSGYNEQFF
>TRBJ1-1|TRBV6-2/TRBV6-3
CASSYSSTFNTEAFF
>TRBJ2-1|TRBV11-2
CASSLRAGTSSEQFF
>TRBJ2-1|TRBV9
CASSVGDYIGYNEQFF
>TRBJ2-3|TRBV2
CASRPSSGSADTQYF
>TRBJ1-5|TRBV28
CASSLGDEGTQPQHF
>TRBJ2-1|TRBV28
CASSFLGGWDEQFF
>TRBJ2-1|TRBV12-5
CASGRTSGRIYNEQFF
>TRBJ2-7|TRBV4-3
CASSQEAEGYEQYF
>TRBJ1-5|TRBV12-5
CASGLVLWGQAHNQPQHF
>TRBJ2-2|TRBV2
CASSEEAGAGELFF
>TRBJ2-3|TRBV27
CASSLLAGGPKDTQYF
>TRBJ1-1|TRBV12-5
CASGLVLGGEGAEAFF
>TRBJ2-3|TRBV12-3/TRBV12-4
CASTLQSTDTQYF
>TRBJ2-3|TRBV14
CASADREGTDTQYF